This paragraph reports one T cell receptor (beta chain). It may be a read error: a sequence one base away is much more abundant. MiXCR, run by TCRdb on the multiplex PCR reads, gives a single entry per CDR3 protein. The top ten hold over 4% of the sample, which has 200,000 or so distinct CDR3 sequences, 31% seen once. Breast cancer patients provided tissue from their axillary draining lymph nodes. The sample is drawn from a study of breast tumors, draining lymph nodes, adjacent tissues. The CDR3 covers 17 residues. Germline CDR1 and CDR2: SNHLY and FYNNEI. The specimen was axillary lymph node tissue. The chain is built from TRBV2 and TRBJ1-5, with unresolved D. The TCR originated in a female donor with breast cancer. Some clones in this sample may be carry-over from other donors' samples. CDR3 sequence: CASSSRTHGLRGQPQRF. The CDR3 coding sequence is TGTGCCAGCAGTAGCCGGACCCACGGGCTTCGTGGGCAGCCCCAGCGTTTT.